This T cell receptor (beta chain) was retrieved from a study of cytomegalovirus exposure and HLA in healthy donors. Study observations and caveats: At a 0.05 false discovery rate, a later analysis found 16,951 TCR beta sequences to be associated with HLA alleles. Relative to the approximately 660-donor mean, N-insertions were reportedly fewer in an Asian-associated ancestry cluster in a later analysis. Analyses of presence and absence presupposed an approximately uniform sequencing depth across donors. There were a few CMV-associated chains whose specificity for CMV antigens was confirmed in vitro.

Note on this clone: No antigen is known for it.

Germline V gene lookup returns CDR1 SGHNT and CDR2 YYREEE (reference sequence). This CDR3 spans 14 amino acids. Trimming cost V 5 bases and J 1 base, with 12 bases left between them. The PCR had 60 Vbeta and 13 Jbeta primers. TCRdb keeps only in-frame clones here, not all; method: immunoSEQ multiplex PCR. Of about 140,000 clones listed, roughly 70% are singletons. The chain employs TRBV5-4 and TRBJ1-1; a weak D match, TRBD1 (6 bases). This clonotype was obtained from a man aged 35 to 55 in good health and CMV-seronegative. The source material was PBMCs. This CDR3 is CASRAQQGNTEAFF. The CDR3 DNA follows: TGTGCCAGCAGAGCCCAACAGGGGAACACTGAAGCTTTCTTT.